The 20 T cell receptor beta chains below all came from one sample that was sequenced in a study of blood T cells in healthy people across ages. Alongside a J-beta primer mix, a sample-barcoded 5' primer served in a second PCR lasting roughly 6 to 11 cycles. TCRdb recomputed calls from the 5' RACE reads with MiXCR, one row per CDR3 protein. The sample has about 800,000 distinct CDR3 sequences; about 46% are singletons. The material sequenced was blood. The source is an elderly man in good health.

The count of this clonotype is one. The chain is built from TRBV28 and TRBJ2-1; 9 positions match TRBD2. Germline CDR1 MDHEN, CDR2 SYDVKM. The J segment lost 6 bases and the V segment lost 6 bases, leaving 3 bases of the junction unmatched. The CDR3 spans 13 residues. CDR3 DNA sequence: TGTGCCAGCAGACTAGCGGGCCCCAATGAGCAGTTCTTC. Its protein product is CASRLAGPNEQFF.

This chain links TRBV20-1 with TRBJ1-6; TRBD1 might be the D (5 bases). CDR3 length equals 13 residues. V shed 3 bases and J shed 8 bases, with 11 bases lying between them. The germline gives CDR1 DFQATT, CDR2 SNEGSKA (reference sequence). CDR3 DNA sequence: TGCAGTGCTAGCGACAGACGGGATTCACCCCTCCACTTT. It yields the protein CSASDRRDSPLHF.

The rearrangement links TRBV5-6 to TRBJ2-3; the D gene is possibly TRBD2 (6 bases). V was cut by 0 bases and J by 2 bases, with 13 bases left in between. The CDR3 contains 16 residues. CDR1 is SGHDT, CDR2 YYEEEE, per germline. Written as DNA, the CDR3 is TGTGCCAGCAGCTTGGGTGGGGACTCCAACACAGATACGCAGTATTTT. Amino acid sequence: CASSLGGDSNTDTQYF.

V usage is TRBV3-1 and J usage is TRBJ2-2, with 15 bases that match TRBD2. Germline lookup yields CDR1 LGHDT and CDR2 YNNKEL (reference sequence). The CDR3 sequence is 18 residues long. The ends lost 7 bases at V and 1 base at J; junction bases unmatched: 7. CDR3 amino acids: CASNSGTSGRWNTGELFF. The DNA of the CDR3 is TGTGCCAGCAATTCCGGGACTAGCGGGAGGTGGAACACCGGGGAGCTGTTTTTT.

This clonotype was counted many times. CDR3 region: CASSLGLAGVPWETQYF. DNA of the CDR3: TGTGCCAGCAGCTTGGGACTAGCGGGAGTCCCTTGGGAGACCCAGTACTTC. V usage is TRBV5-7 and J usage is TRBJ2-5, with TRBD2 matching over 12 bases. Being an ORF, TRBV5-7 has a function that is uncertain. The length of the CDR3 is 17 residues. V lost 0 bases, J lost 5 bases, and 8 bases stayed unmatched.

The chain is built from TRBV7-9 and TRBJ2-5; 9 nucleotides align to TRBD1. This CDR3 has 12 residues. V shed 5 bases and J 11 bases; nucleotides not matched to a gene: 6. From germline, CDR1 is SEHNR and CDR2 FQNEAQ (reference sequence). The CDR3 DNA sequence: TGTGCCAGCAGCCCCGGACAGGGGATGCAGTACTTC. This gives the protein CASSPGQGMQYF. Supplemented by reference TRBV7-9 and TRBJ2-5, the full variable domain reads DTGVSQNPRHKITKRGQNVTFRCDPISEHNRLYWYRQTLGQGPEFLTYFQNEAQLEKSRLLSDRFSAERPKGSFSTLEIQRTEQGDSAMYLCASSPGQGMQYFGPGTRLLVL.

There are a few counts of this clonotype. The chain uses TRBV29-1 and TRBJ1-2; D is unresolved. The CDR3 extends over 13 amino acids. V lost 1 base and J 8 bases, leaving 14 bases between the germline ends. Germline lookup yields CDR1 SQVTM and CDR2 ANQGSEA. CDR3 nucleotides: TGCAGCGTTGAAGCCAACCGGTTCGGAGGCTACACCTTC. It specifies CSVEANRFGGYTF.

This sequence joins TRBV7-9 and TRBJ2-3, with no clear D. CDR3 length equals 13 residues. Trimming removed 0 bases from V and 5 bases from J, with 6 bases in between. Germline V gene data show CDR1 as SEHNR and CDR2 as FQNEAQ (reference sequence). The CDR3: CASSLATQDTQYF. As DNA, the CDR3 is TGTGCCAGCAGCTTAGCGACTCAAGATACGCAGTATTTT.

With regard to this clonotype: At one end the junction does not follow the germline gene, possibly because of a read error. The CDR3 is CAGSQSAADTEAFF. CDR3 DNA: TGTGCCGGCAGCCAAAGCGCCGCTGACACTGAAGCTTTCTTT. This sequence joins TRBV3-1 and TRBJ1-1; the D is unclear. The CDR3 consists of 14 residues. CDR1 is LGHDT, CDR2 YNNKEL, per germline (reference sequence).

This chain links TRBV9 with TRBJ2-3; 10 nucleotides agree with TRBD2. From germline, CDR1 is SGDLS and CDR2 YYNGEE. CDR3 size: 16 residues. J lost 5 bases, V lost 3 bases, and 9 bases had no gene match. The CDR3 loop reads CASSAGAGGPIDTQYF. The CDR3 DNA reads TGTGCCAGCAGCGCAGGAGCGGGAGGGCCTATAGATACGCAGTATTTT.

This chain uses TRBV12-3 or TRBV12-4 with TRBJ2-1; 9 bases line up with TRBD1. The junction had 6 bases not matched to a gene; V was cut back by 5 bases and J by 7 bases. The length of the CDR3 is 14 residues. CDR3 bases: TGTGCCAGCAGTAGACAGGGGGGGGTAAATGAGCAGTTCTTC. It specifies CASSRQGGVNEQFF.

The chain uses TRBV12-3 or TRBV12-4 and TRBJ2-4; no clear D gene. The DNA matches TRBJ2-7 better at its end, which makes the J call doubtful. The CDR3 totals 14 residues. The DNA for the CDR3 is TGTGCCAGCAGTCCCTTCAGTAGGGTTTACGAGCAGTACTTC. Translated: CASSPFSRVYEQYF.

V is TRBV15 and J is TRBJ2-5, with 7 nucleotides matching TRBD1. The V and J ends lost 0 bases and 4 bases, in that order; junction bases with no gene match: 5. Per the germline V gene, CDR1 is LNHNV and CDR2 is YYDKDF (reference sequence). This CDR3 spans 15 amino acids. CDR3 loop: CATSRDLRGRETQYF. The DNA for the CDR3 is TGTGCCACCAGCAGAGATCTCAGGGGGAGAGAGACCCAGTACTTC.

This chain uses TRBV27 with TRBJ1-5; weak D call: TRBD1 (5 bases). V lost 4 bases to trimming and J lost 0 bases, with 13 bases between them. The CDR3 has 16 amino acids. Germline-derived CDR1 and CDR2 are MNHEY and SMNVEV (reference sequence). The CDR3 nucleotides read TGTGCCAGCAGTTGGGGTCCAGGGAATAGCAATCAGCCCCAGCATTTT. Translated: CASSWGPGNSNQPQHF.

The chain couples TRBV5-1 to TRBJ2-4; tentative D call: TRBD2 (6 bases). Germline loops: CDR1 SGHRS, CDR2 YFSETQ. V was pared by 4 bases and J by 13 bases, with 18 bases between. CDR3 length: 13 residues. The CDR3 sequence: CASSIGTSHQQYF. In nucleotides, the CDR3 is TGCGCCAGCAGCATCGGGACTTCTCACCAGCAGTACTTC.

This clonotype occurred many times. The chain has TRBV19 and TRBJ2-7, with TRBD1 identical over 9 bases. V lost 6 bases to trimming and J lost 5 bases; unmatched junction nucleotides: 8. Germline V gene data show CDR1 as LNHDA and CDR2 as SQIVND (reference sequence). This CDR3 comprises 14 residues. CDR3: CASRAGTGSDEQYF. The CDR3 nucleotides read TGTGCCAGTAGGGCCGGGACAGGGAGCGACGAGCAGTACTTC.

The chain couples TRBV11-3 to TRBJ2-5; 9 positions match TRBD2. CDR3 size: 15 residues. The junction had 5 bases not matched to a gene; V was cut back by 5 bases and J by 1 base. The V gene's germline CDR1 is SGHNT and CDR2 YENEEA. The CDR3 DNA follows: TGTGCCAGCAGCGTTAGCGGGAGTGTCCAAGAGACCCAGTACTTC. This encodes CASSVSGSVQETQYF.

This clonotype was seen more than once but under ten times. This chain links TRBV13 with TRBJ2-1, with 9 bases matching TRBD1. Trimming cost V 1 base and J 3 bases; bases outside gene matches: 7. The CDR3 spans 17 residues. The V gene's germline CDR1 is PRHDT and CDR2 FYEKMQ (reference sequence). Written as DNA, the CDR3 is TGTGCCAGCAGCTTAGTCGGGGACAGGGCTCTCTACAATGAGCAGTTCTTC. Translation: CASSLVGDRALYNEQFF.

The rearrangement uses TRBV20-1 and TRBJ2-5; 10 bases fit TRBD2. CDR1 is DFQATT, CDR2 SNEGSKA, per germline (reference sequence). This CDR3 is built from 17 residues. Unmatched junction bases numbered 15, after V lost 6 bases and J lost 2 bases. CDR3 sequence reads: CSAQSPSGLAVQETQYF. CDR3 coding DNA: TGCAGTGCCCAGTCCCCATCTGGACTAGCGGTTCAAGAGACCCAGTACTTC.

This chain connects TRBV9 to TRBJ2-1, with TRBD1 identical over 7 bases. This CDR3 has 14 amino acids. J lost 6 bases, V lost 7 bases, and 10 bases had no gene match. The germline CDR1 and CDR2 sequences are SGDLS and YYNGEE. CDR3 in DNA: TGTGCCAGCGGGCCGACAGGGCTTTTCAATGAGCAGTTCTTC. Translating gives CASGPTGLFNEQFF.